A single T cell receptor (beta chain) is shown here with its context. The antigen is not known. The sample originates from a study of T cell clones after liver transplantation. For the study at large: Liver transplant recipients had immunosuppression withdrawal attempted within 2 years. HCV positivity affected three of eight recipients; the rest lacked autoimmune or viral indications. Tolerance: complete withdrawal held at least one year, liver enzymes staying within twice normal. General observations from the study: Migration into the graft, not deletion, may explain lost graft donor-reactive T cells.

CDR1 and CDR2 from the germline V gene are SGHTA and FQGNSA. The CDR3 is 15 amino acids. V lost 3 bases to trimming and J lost 3 bases, with 12 bases between them. Only in-frame clones appear in the TCRdb table, and some are missing; sequencing was by immunoSEQ multiplex PCR. The table shows 93,000 or so clones, with roughly 80% occurring only once. This chain links TRBV7-2 with TRBJ1-5; D may be TRBD1 (5 bases). This clonotype originated in a human patient who received a liver transplant. The T cells may come from the graft donor. The source was CD4+ T cells from blood, collected around 44 months after liver transplant. The CDR3 region is CASSLEEGLNQPQHF. The CDR3 nucleotides read TGTGCCAGCAGCTTGGAGGAGGGGCTCAATCAGCCCCAGCATTTT.